These T cell receptor beta chains were read from a single sample in a study of STAT5B mutations in CD4+ large granular lymphocyte leukemia. Generated by immunoSEQ multiplex PCR, the TCRdb table keeps only in-frame clones and is missing some. The table shows 32,000 or so clones, with approximately 79% occurring only once. The specimen was CD4+ T cells from blood buffy coats. These receptors all come from a human donor in good health. Each CDR3 is given with its conserved first and last residue. Each record gives: V gene, J gene, clone size, D gene, CDR3 DNA, CDR3 protein. The D gene is left open where the match is weak. Some rows have no size entry. The others give once, few or many, or a class for an expanded clone.

TRBV4-2	TRBJ1-2	few	TRBD1	TGTGCCAGCAGCCAAGGGACAGGGAACTATGGCTACACCTTC	CASSQGTGNYGYTF
TRBV19	TRBJ1-5	few	-	TGTGCCAGTAGTATAGATAGGGAGGGGGGACAGCCCCAGCATTTT	CASSIDREGGQPQHF
TRBV11-2	TRBJ1-4	-	-	TGTGCCAGCAGCTTATCATTCGGGGCGTCTAATGAAAAACTGTTTTTT	CASSLSFGASNEKLFF
TRBV27	TRBJ1-1	-	-	TGTGCCAGCAGAAGTGCCCCGAACACTGAAGCTTTCTTT	CASRSAPNTEAFF
TRBV19	TRBJ2-7	few	-	TGTGCCAGTAGCACTACACAGGGTTACGAGCAGTACTTC	CASSTTQGYEQYF
TRBV4-3	TRBJ2-2	-	TRBD1	TGCGCCAGCAGCCAAGGGACAGGGTCGGGCACCGGGGAGCTGTTTTTT	CASSQGTGSGTGELFF
TRBV27	TRBJ2-3	-	-	TGTGCCAGCAGTTTCACCCTTAGCACAGATACGCAGTATTTT	CASSFTLSTDTQYF
TRBV6-5	TRBJ1-2	-	TRBD1	TGTGCCAGCAGTTCCTGGGACAGGGAAGGTCATGGCTACACCTTC	CASSSWDREGHGYTF
TRBV7-2	TRBJ2-1	-	-	TGTGCCAGCAGCCCCCGGCAGGCGAGCTCCTACAATGAGCAGTTCTTC	CASSPRQASSYNEQFF
TRBV7-2	TRBJ2-5	once	-	TGTGCCAGCAGCTTCAGGGCGGTAGAGACCCAGTACTTC	CASSFRAVETQYF
TRBV5-8	TRBJ1-2	once	-	TGTGCCAGCAGCTCCGCGCGGACCAGAGGCTACTATGGCTACACCTTC	CASSSARTRGYYGYTF
TRBV6-1	TRBJ2-7	-	TRBD1	TGTGCCAGCAGGGGTGGGACAGGGACGAACTACGAGCAGTACTTC	CASRGGTGTNYEQYF
TRBV28	TRBJ1-5	-	-	TGTGCCAGCAGTCAAACGTTGGGCAATCAGCCCCAGCATTTT	CASSQTLGNQPQHF
TRBV18	TRBJ1-2	few	-	TGTGCCAGCTCACCAAGGGAGACATGGGGGCCCTACACCTTC	CASSPRETWGPYTF
TRBV19	TRBJ2-2	-	TRBD2	TGTGCCAGTAGTGTAGCGGGCCGAAACACCGGGGAGCTGTTTTTT	CASSVAGRNTGELFF
TRBV6-6	TRBJ2-2	-	TRBD1	TGTGCCAGCAGTACAGGGACAGGGGCCCCCGGGGAGCTGTTTTTT	CASSTGTGAPGELFF
TRBV5-4	TRBJ2-2	-	-	TGTGCCAGCAGCCAGCCCGCAGGGAAGATGAACGGGGAGCTGTTTTTT	CASSQPAGKMNGELFF
TRBV19	TRBJ2-5	-	-	TGTGCCAGTAGTATAAGGGCTGAAGAGACCCAGTACTTC	CASSIRAEETQYF
TRBV10-1	TRBJ1-5	-	-	TGCGCCAGCAGTGAGACCAGGGGCGGACCCCAGCATTTT	CASSETRGGPQHF
TRBV4-2	TRBJ1-4	-	TRBD1	TGTGCCAGCAGCCCCCACCGGGACAGGGTTTCTAATGAAAAACTGTTTTTT	CASSPHRDRVSNEKLFF
TRBV10-2	TRBJ2-3	-	TRBD2	TGCGCCGCGCGGCCAGCGGGGGGCGCAGGGACGCAGTATTTT	CAARPAGGAGTQYF
TRBV19	TRBJ1-5	-	-	TGTGCCAGTAGTATCTCTAATCAGCCCCAGCATTTT	CASSISNQPQHF
TRBV7-9	TRBJ2-3	-	-	TGTGCCAGCAGCTTAGCGGTGTTTGAGAGCACAGATACGCAGTATTTT	CASSLAVFESTDTQYF
TRBV6-5	TRBJ2-1	-	-	TGTGCCAGCAGTTTACTAGGAGGAATCAATGAGCAGTTCTTC	CASSLLGGINEQFF
TRBV19	TRBJ1-4	-	-	TGTGCCACCAGGGCTGGGGGCCTTGAAAAACTGTTTTTT	CATRAGGLEKLFF
TRBV9	TRBJ1-2	-	TRBD1	TGTGCCAGCAGCTTGGACGGGACAGGGAGGAATGGCTACACCTTC	CASSLDGTGRNGYTF
TRBV7-2	TRBJ2-1	-	TRBD1	TGTGCCAGCAGCTCCTGGACAGGGGGCGATGAGCAGTTCTTC	CASSSWTGGDEQFF
TRBV6-1	TRBJ2-1	-	-	TGTGCCACCATACTACAAAATAATGAGCAGTTCTTC	CATILQNNEQFF
TRBV7-2	TRBJ2-3	-	TRBD2	TGTGCCAGCAGCTTAAGACTAGCGGGGAGCACAGATACGCAGTATTTT	CASSLRLAGSTDTQYF
TRBV19	TRBJ1-2	-	-	TGTGCCAGTAGTACGACACAGGGAAACGGCTACACCTTC	CASSTTQGNGYTF
TRBV10-3	TRBJ1-2	-	-	TGTGCCATCAGTCAGAGCCCCGGGGGGGGCAGCTATGGCTACACCTTC	CAISQSPGGGSYGYTF
TRBV11-2	TRBJ2-1	-	TRBD2	TGTGCCAGCAGCCTCGGACTAGCGGGGGGGAGCTCCTACAATGAGCAGTTCTTC	CASSLGLAGGSSYNEQFF
TRBV7-2	TRBJ2-1	-	TRBD2	TGTGCCAGCAGCCTAATAGCGGGGGGCTACAATGAGCAGTTCTTC	CASSLIAGGYNEQFF
TRBV5-6	TRBJ1-6	-	TRBD1	TGTGCCAGCAGCTTAGGGACAGGTTCGAGGTCACCCCTCCACTTT	CASSLGTGSRSPLHF
TRBV4-2	TRBJ1-2	-	-	TGTGCCAGCAGCCAACGGCCCGTAGGGGCGGGAAACTATGGCTACACCTTC	CASSQRPVGAGNYGYTF
TRBV18	TRBJ2-3	-	-	TGTGCCAGCTCACCAACAGCTGGTAGCACAGATACGCAGTATTTT	CASSPTAGSTDTQYF
TRBV19	TRBJ1-5	few	-	TGTGCCAGTAGCCAGCAGGGCGGACAGCCCCAGCATTTT	CASSQQGGQPQHF
TRBV10-3	TRBJ2-3	-	TRBD2	TGTGCCGCGACTAGCGTTACAGATACGCAGTATTTT	CAATSVTDTQYF
TRBV19	TRBJ2-5	-	-	TGTGCCAGTAGTATGGGGACTCCCCCCGAGACCCAGTACTTC	CASSMGTPPETQYF
TRBV6-5	TRBJ1-2	-	-	TGTGCCAGCAGTTCCTCCGACAGGCTCCTCTATGGCTACACCTTC	CASSSSDRLLYGYTF
TRBV7-2	TRBJ1-1	once	-	TGTGCCAGCAGCTTAGAGGGAGGCATTTCTGAAGCTTTCTTT	CASSLEGGISEAFF